This is a list of T cell receptor beta chains from one sample in a study of long-term antiretroviral therapy in people with HIV. Assay used: immunoSEQ multiplex PCR; TCRdb lists only in-frame clones, some missing. The sample carries some 19,000 clones, more than 75% recorded once. The sequencing used unsorted PBMCs, collected 0.5 years after starting antiretroviral therapy. All receptors come from a man between 35 and 55 years old with HIV. The CDR3 runs from the conserved cysteine through the conserved F or W. Each record gives: J gene, D gene, clone size, V gene, CDR3 protein, CDR3 DNA. A D gene is named only where the DNA matches it firmly. Only part of the rows carry a size: once, few, many, or a class if the clone is expanded.

j_call: TRBJ1-5; d_call: NA; clone_size: NA; v_call: TRBV9; cdr3_aa: CASSPPGDSNQPQHF; cdr3_nt: TGTGCCAGCAGCCCACCCGGTGATAGCAATCAGCCCCAGCATTTT
j_call: TRBJ1-5; d_call: NA; clone_size: NA; v_call: TRBV5-5; cdr3_aa: CASSLAGSNQPQHF; cdr3_nt: TGTGCCAGCAGCTTGGCAGGGAGCAATCAGCCCCAGCATTTT
j_call: TRBJ2-3; d_call: NA; clone_size: NA; v_call: TRBV9; cdr3_aa: CASTPRGFSTDTQYF; cdr3_nt: TGTGCCAGCACTCCGCGGGGCTTCTCCACAGATACGCAGTATTTT
j_call: TRBJ2-1; d_call: TRBD2; clone_size: NA; v_call: TRBV6-1; cdr3_aa: CASSEGSGGQDEQFF; cdr3_nt: TGTGCCAGCAGTGAAGGTAGCGGGGGGCAAGATGAGCAGTTCTTC
j_call: TRBJ2-1; d_call: TRBD2; clone_size: NA; v_call: TRBV7-9; cdr3_aa: CASSSRPSGTRDEQFF; cdr3_nt: TGTGCCAGCTCCTCTAGGCCTAGCGGGACTCGAGATGAGCAGTTCTTC
j_call: TRBJ1-2; d_call: NA; clone_size: once; v_call: TRBV21-1; cdr3_aa: CASSKRRRMPQGYGYTF; cdr3_nt: TGTGCCAGCAGCAAACGCCGAAGGATGCCCCAGGGCTATGGCTACACCTTC
j_call: TRBJ1-6; d_call: NA; clone_size: NA; v_call: TRBV7-2; cdr3_aa: CASSLGQVGSPLHF; cdr3_nt: TGTGCCAGCAGCTTAGGACAGGTTGGTTCACCCCTCCACTTT
j_call: TRBJ1-5; d_call: NA; clone_size: NA; v_call: TRBV7-8; cdr3_aa: CASSLVQQPQHF; cdr3_nt: TGTGCCAGCAGCTTAGTGCAGCAGCCCCAGCATTTT
j_call: TRBJ2-7; d_call: NA; clone_size: once; v_call: TRBV27; cdr3_aa: CASSLGQSYEQYF; cdr3_nt: TGTGCCAGCAGTTTAGGACAGAGCTACGAGCAGTACTTC
j_call: TRBJ1-1; d_call: NA; clone_size: once; v_call: TRBV29-1; cdr3_aa: CSVFVSPEAFF; cdr3_nt: TGCAGCGTTTTCGTTTCTCCTGAAGCTTTCTTT
j_call: TRBJ2-3; d_call: TRBD2; clone_size: few; v_call: TRBV7-9; cdr3_aa: CASRGAGVVDTQYF; cdr3_nt: TGTGCCAGCCGCGGGGCGGGAGTAGTAGATACGCAGTATTTT
j_call: TRBJ1-3; d_call: NA; clone_size: NA; v_call: TRBV29-1; cdr3_aa: CSVGLGNSGNTIYF; cdr3_nt: TGCAGCGTTGGGTTAGGGAACTCTGGAAACACCATATATTTT
j_call: TRBJ2-5; d_call: NA; clone_size: NA; v_call: TRBV9; cdr3_aa: CASSEGKTQYF; cdr3_nt: TGTGCCAGCAGCGAGGGGAAGACCCAGTACTTC
j_call: TRBJ1-2; d_call: NA; clone_size: NA; v_call: TRBV9; cdr3_aa: CASSPRGDTKGSYTF; cdr3_nt: TGTGCCAGCAGCCCCCGGGGGGACACCAAAGGTAGCTACACCTTC